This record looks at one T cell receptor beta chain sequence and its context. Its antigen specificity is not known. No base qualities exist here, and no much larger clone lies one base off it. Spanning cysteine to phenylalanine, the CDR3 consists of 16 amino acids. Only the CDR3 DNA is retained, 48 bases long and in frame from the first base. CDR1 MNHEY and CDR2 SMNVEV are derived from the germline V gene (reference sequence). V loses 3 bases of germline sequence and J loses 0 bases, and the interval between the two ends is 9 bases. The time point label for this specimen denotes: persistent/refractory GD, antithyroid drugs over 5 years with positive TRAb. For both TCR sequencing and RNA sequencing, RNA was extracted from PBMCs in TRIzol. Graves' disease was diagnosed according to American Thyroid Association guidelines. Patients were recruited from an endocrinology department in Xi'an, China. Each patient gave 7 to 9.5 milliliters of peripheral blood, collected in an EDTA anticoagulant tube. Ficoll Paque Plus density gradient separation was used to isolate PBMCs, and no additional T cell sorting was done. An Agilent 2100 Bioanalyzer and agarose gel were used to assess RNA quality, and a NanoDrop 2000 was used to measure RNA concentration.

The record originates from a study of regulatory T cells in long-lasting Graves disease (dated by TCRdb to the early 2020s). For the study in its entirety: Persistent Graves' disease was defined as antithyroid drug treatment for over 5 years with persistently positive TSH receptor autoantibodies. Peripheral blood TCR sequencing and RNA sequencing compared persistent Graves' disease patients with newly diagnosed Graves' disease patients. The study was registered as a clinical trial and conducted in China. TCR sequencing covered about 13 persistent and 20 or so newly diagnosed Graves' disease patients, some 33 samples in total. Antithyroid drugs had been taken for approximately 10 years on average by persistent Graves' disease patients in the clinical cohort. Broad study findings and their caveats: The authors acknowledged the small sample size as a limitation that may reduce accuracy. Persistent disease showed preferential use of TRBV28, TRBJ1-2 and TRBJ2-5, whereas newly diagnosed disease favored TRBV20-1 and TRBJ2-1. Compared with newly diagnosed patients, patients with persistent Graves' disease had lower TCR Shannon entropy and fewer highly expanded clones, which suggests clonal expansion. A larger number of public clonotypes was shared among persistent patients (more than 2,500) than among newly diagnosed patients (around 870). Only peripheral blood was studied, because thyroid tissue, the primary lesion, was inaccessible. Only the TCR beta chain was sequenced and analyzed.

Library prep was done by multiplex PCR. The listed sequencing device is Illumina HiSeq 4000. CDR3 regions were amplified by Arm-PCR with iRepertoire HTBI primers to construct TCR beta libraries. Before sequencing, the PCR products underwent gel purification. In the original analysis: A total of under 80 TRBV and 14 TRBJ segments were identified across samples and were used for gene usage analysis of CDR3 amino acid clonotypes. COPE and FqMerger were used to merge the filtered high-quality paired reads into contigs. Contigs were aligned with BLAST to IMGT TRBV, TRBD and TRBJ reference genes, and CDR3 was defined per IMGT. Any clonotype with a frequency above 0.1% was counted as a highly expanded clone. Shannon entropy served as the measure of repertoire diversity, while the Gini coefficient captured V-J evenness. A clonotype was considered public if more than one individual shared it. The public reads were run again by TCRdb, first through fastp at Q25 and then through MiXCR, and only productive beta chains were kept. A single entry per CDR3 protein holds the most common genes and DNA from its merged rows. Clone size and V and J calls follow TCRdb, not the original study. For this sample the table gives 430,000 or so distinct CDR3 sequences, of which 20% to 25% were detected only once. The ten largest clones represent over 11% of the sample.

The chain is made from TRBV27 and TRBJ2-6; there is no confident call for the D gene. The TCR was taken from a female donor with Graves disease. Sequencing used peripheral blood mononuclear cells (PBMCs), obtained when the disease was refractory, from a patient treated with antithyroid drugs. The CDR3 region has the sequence CASSFQAASGANVLTF. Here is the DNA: TGTGCCAGCAGTTTTCAGGCCGCCTCTGGGGCCAACGTCCTGACTTTC.